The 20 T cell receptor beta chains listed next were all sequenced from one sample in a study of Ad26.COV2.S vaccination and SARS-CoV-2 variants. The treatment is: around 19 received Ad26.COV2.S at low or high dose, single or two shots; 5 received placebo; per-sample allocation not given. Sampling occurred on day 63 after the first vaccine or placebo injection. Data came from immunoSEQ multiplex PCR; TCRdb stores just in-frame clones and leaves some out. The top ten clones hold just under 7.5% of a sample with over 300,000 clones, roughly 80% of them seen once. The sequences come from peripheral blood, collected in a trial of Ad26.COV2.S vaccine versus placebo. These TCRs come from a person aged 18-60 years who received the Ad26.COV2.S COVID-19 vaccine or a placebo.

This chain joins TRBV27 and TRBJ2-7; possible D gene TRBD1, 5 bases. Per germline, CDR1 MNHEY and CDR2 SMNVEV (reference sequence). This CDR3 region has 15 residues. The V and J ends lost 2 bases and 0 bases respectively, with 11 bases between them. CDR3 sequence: CASSLGQGYSYEQYF. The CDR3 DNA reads TGTGCCAGCAGTTTAGGACAAGGCTACTCCTACGAGCAGTACTTC.

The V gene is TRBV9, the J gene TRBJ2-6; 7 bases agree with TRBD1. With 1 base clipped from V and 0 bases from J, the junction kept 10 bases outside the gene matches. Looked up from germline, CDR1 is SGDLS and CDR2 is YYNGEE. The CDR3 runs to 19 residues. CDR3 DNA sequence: TGTGCCAGCAGCGTAAGTTACGGCAGGGGGTCCTCTGGGGCCAACGTCCTGACTTTC. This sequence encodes CASSVSYGRGSSGANVLTF. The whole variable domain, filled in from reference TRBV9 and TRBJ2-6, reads DSGVTQTPKHLITATGQRVTLRCSPRSGDLSVYWYQQSLDQGLQFLIQYYNGEERAKGNILERFSAQQFPDLHSELNLSSLELGDSALYFCASSVSYGRGSSGANVLTFGAGSRLTVL.

CDR3 coding DNA: TGTGCCAGCTCACCACCGTCCTCACAGGAGCAGTATTTT. Protein: CASSPPSSQEQYF. The chain uses TRBV18 and TRBJ2-3; a possible D gene is TRBD1 (5 bases). CDR3 size: 13 residues. Between the trimmed V and J ends, which lost 0 bases and 11 bases, there was a span of 12 bases. The germline V gene has CDR1 KGHSH and CDR2 LQKENI.

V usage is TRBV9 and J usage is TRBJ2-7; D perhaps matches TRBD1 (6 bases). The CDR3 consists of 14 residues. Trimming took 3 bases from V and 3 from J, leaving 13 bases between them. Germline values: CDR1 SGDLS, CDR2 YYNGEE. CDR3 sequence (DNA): TGTGCCAGCAGCGCTGGAACAGGGCGCTACGAGCAGTACTTC. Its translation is CASSAGTGRYEQYF.

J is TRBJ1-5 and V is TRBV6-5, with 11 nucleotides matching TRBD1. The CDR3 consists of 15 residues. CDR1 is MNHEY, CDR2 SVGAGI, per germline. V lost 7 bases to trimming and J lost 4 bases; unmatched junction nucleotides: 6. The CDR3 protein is CASKADRGPNQPQHF. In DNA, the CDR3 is TGTGCCAGCAAAGCGGACAGGGGGCCGAATCAGCCCCAGCATTTT.

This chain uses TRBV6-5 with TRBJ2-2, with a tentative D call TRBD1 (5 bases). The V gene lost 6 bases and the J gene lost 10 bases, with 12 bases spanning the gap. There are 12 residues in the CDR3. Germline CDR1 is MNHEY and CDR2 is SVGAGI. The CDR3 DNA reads TGTGCCAGCAGAAGGTTTGGACAGGAGCTGTTTTTT. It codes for CASRRFGQELFF.

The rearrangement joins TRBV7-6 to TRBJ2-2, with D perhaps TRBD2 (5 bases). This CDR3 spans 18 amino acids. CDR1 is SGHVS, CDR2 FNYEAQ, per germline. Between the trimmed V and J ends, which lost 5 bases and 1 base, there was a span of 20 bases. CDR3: CASSLTRGSNRNTGELFF. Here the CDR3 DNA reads TGTGCCAGCAGCCTAACCCGCGGGTCCAATCGGAACACCGGGGAGCTGTTTTTT.

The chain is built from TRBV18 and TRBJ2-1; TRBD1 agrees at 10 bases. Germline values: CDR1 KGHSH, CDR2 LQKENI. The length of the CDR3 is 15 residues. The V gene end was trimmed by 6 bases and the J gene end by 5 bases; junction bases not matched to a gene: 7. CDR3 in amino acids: CASSQGTGANNEQFF. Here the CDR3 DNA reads TGTGCCAGCTCGCAAGGGACAGGGGCAAACAATGAGCAGTTCTTC.

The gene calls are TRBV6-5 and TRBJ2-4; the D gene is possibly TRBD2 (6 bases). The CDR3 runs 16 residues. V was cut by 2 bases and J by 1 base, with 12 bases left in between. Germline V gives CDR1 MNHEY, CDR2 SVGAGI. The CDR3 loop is CASSYGRTTAKNIQYF. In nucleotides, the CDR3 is TGTGCCAGCAGTTACGGTCGGACTACGGCCAAAAACATTCAGTACTTC.

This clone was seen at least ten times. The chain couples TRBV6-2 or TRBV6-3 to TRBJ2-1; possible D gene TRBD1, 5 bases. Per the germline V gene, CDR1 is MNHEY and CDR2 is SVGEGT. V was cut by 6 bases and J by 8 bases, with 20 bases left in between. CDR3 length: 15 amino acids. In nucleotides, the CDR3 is TGTGCCAGCAGCCCCCGCGGCTTAGGGGTCGATGAGCAGTTCTTC. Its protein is CASSPRGLGVDEQFF.

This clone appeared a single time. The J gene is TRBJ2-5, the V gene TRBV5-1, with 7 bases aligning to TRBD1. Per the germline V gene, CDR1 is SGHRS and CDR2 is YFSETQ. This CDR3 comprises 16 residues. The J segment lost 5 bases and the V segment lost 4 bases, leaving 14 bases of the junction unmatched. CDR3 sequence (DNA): TGCGCCAGCAGCCAGCGTACGACAGGGAAGGGTGAGACCCAGTACTTC. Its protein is CASSQRTTGKGETQYF.

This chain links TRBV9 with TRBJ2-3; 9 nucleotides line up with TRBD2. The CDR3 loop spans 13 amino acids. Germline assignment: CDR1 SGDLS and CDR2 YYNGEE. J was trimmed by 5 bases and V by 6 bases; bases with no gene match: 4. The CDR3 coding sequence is TGTGCCAGCACCCTACTAGCGGGAGATACGCAGTATTTT. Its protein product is CASTLLAGDTQYF.

The CDR3 region has the DNA TGTGCCAGCAGCTTAACTGAGAACACTGAAGCTTTCTTT. This translates into CASSLTENTEAFF. This sequence joins TRBV11-2 and TRBJ1-1, with D hard to call. The length of the CDR3 is 13 residues. Germline V CDR1 and CDR2: SGHAT, FQNNGV. V was pared by 2 bases and J by 1 base, with 5 bases between.

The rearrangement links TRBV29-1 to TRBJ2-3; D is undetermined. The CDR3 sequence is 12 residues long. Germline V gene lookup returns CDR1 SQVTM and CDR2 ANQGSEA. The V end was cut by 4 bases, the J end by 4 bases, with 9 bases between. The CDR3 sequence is CSVGGLADTQYF. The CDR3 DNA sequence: TGCAGCGTTGGGGGTCTCGCAGATACGCAGTATTTT.

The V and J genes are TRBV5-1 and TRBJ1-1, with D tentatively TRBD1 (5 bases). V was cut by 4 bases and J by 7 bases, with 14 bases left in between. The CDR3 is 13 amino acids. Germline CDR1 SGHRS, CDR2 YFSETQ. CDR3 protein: CASSPRGGGEAFF. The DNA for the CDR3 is TGCGCCAGCAGCCCCCGCGGGGGTGGTGAAGCTTTCTTT. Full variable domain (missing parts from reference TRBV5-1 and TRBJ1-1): KAGVTQTPRYLIKTRGQQVTLSCSPISGHRSVSWYQQTPGQGLQFLFEYFSETQRNKGNFPGRFSGRQFSNSRSEMNVSTLELGDSALYLCASSPRGGGEAFFGQGTRLTVV.

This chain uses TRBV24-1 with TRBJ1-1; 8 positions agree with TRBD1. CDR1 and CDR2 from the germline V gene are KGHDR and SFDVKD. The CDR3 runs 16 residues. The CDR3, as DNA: TGTGTCTCAGAGGCAGGGGGCGATTATTGGAACACTGAAGCTTTCTTT. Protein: CVSEAGGDYWNTEAFF.

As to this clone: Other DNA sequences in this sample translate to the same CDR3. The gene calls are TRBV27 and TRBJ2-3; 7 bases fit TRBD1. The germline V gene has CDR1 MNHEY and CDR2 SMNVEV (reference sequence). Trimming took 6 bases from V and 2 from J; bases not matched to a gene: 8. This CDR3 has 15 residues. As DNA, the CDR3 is TGTGCCAGCAGCCCCGGGACAGCCTACACAGATACGCAGTATTTT. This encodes CASSPGTAYTDTQYF.

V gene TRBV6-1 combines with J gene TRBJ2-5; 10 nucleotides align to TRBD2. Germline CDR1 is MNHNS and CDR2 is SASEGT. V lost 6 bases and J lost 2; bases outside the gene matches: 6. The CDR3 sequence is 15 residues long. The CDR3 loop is CASSQPSGGQETQYF. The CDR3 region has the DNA TGTGCCAGCAGCCAACCTAGCGGGGGACAAGAGACCCAGTACTTC.

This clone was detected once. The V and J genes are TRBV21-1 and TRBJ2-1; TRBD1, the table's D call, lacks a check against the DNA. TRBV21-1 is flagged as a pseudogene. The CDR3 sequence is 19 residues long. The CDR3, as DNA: TGTGCCAGCAGCTTTCGCTGGTGTTTAGACAGGGCTGGGGGTTATGAGCAGTTCTTC. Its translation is CASSFRWCLDRAGGYEQFF.

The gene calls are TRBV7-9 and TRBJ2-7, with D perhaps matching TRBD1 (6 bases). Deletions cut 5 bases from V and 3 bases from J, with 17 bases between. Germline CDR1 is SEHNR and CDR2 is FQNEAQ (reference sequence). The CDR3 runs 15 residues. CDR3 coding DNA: TGTGCCAGCAGCAACTTAGGACAGAACCTCTACGAGCAGTACTTC. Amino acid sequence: CASSNLGQNLYEQYF.